Presented here are 18 T cell receptor beta chains from one specimen sequenced in a study of human T cells and chemical hapten exposure (dated by TCRdb to the early 2020s). Libraries were constructed by RACE. The reads were generated on a NextSeq 500. The public reads were reanalyzed by TCRdb: fastp trimming at Q25, MiXCR alignment, in-frame beta chains only. Under each unique CDR3 protein, matching rows form one entry showing the most common genes and DNA. This sample holds approximately 90,000 distinct CDR3 sequences; roughly 8% were observed only once. The ten most abundant clones make up roughly 3.1% of the sample. The sample's time point, from its label and the paper: healthy volunteer bleed at 2 weeks. Total RNA was extracted from unfractionated whole blood collected in Tempus Blood RNA tubes. The sample was whole blood. The receptor source for this set is a female donor in good health. Some clones in this sample may be carry-over from other donors' samples.

The chain links TRBV5-4 to TRBJ1-1, with D perhaps matching TRBD1 (5 bases). Germline CDR1 is SGHNT and CDR2 is YYREEE (reference sequence). The ends were cut back, 4 bases at V and 0 bases at J, with 16 bases in the middle. The CDR3 sequence is 16 residues long. In nucleotides, the CDR3 is TGTGCCAGCAGCCCAGGAGGGGTCGGGATGAACACTGAAGCTTTCTTT. This encodes CASSPGGVGMNTEAFF.

The CDR3 DNA sequence: TGTGCCAGCTCACCGGGGCAGTTAGCCAAAAACATTCAGTACTTC. It codes for CASSPGQLAKNIQYF. This sequence joins TRBV7-6 and TRBJ2-4, with D possibly being TRBD1 or TRBD2 (5 bases each). CDR1 and CDR2 from the germline V gene are SGHVS and FNYEAQ. This CDR3 spans 15 amino acids. The V and J ends lost 8 bases and 0 bases respectively, with 14 bases between them.

The V call is TRBV20-1, the J call TRBJ2-2, with TRBD2 identical over 9 bases. CDR1 is DFQATT, CDR2 SNEGSKA, per germline (reference sequence). V gave up 5 bases and J gave up 4 bases; unmatched junction bases: 5. This CDR3 spans 14 amino acids. The CDR3 loop reads CSADHSGGTGELFF. CDR3 DNA: TGCAGTGCTGACCATAGCGGGGGCACCGGGGAGCTGTTTTTT.

This clonotype showed up just a few times. The genes are TRBV20-1 and TRBJ1-1; D remains ambiguous. The CDR3 runs to 12 residues. Looked up from germline, CDR1 is DFQATT and CDR2 is SNEGSKA (reference sequence). In DNA, the CDR3 is TGCAGCAGGCGGCAGGTCAACACTGAAGCTTTCTTT. It specifies CSRRQVNTEAFF.

This clonotype has only a few counts. V gene TRBV28 combines with J gene TRBJ2-1; D may be TRBD2 (7 bases). The CDR3 runs to 16 residues. Looked up from germline, CDR1 is MDHEN and CDR2 is SYDVKM. Trimming took off 2 bases at V and 5 bases at J, with 16 bases between the two ends. The DNA of the CDR3 is TGTGCCAGCAGTTTAACGGGGAGGGGGACCAACAATGAGCAGTTCTTC. Translated, it gives CASSLTGRGTNNEQFF.

J is TRBJ2-7 and V is TRBV6-5; no firm D call. The CDR3 length is 14 residues. Germline values: CDR1 MNHEY, CDR2 SVGAGI. Trimming left V 0 bases short and J 6 bases short, with 12 bases between. This CDR3 reads CASSYSKFGSEQYF. In nucleotides, the CDR3 is TGTGCCAGCAGTTACTCGAAGTTCGGAAGCGAGCAGTACTTC.

This clonotype has ten or more counts. The V call is TRBV4-2, the J call TRBJ1-1, with D perhaps matching TRBD1 (6 bases). V lost 1 base and J lost 0, with 15 bases in between. The CDR3 is 17 amino acids. Germline-derived CDR1 and CDR2 are LGHNA and YNFKEQ. Here the CDR3 DNA reads TGTGCCAGCAGCCAAGTAGGGGCTCAGGGGATGAACACTGAAGCTTTCTTT. This encodes CASSQVGAQGMNTEAFF.

By proportion, this clonotype is medium-sized. The chain combines TRBV7-9 with TRBJ2-1, with D possibly being TRBD2 (6 bases). The V and J ends lost 1 base and 2 bases respectively, with 6 bases between them. This CDR3 comprises 14 residues. In germline, CDR1 is SEHNR, CDR2 FQNEAQ (reference sequence). DNA for the CDR3: TGTGCCAGCAGCTTAGGACTAGCCTACAATGAGCAGTTCTTC. It encodes CASSLGLAYNEQFF.

This clonotype has at least ten counts. The genes are TRBV19 and TRBJ1-1; no firm D call. Per germline, CDR1 LNHDA and CDR2 SQIVND (reference sequence). The CDR3 spans 15 residues. The ends were cut back, 6 bases at V and 5 bases at J, with 19 bases in the middle. The CDR3 here is CASRRDSAGETEAFF. In DNA, the CDR3 is TGTGCCAGTAGGAGGGATTCCGCCGGGGAGACTGAAGCTTTCTTT.

This clonotype was detected a few times. The chain uses TRBV20-1 and TRBJ2-7, with 11 bases lining up with TRBD2. Germline assignment: CDR1 DFQATT and CDR2 SNEGSKA (reference sequence). With V trimmed by 6 bases and J by 6 bases, 16 bases remained unmatched. This CDR3 has 16 amino acids. CDR3 sequence reads: CSATVAGGPKFLEQYF. The CDR3 nucleotides are TGCAGTGCGACCGTAGCGGGAGGGCCGAAATTTCTCGAGCAGTACTTC.

This clonotype was detected ten times or more. The rearrangement joins TRBV7-2 to TRBJ1-5; 9 nucleotides align to TRBD1. The CDR3 consists of 15 residues. CDR1 SGHTA and CDR2 FQGNSA come from the germline V gene. V lost 5 bases to trimming and J lost 4 bases; unmatched junction nucleotides: 6. The CDR3 loop reads CASSMGQGGNQPQHF. Written as DNA, the CDR3 is TGTGCCAGCAGCATGGGACAGGGTGGGAATCAGCCCCAGCATTTT.

Only a few counts were recorded for this clonotype. The rearrangement uses TRBV6-1 and TRBJ2-7; D is unresolved. Looked up from germline, CDR1 is MNHNS and CDR2 is SASEGT. Trimming cost V 5 bases and J 3 bases, with 14 bases left between them. This CDR3 comprises 14 residues. The CDR3 region is CASSTSGLIYEQYF. The CDR3 region has the DNA TGTGCCAGCAGTACCTCCGGGCTAATCTACGAGCAGTACTTC.

This clonotype showed up just a few times. The chain carries TRBV6-2 or TRBV6-3 and TRBJ2-5, with 7 bases fitting TRBD1. V was pared by 5 bases and J by 5 bases, with 5 bases of the junction left unmatched. Germline V lookup: CDR1 MNHEY, CDR2 SVGEGT. This CDR3 region has 13 residues. Here the CDR3 reads CASSQQGWETQYF. CDR3 sequence (DNA): TGTGCCAGCAGTCAACAGGGGTGGGAGACCCAGTACTTC.

This clonotype was observed a few times. The chain joins TRBV7-6 to TRBJ2-4, with 8 nucleotides matching TRBD1. The CDR3 has 17 amino acids. The germline V gene has CDR1 SGHVS and CDR2 FNYEAQ. The V segment lost 1 base and the J segment 4 bases; nucleotides outside the gene matches: 9. The CDR3 region has the DNA TGTGCCAGCAGCTTAGAGTCGGGCAGGGGGCCGAAAAACATTCAGTACTTC. Amino acids: CASSLESGRGPKNIQYF.

This clonotype was seen only a few times. The V gene is TRBV19, the J gene TRBJ2-4; TRBD2 aligns across 11 bases. The trim removed 1 base at V and 1 base at J, leaving 6 bases unmatched. Germline values: CDR1 LNHDA, CDR2 SQIVND (reference sequence). The CDR3 spans 18 residues. The CDR3 sequence is CASSIVLAGGLAKNIQYF. The DNA for the CDR3 is TGTGCCAGTAGTATAGTTCTAGCGGGAGGACTGGCCAAAAACATTCAGTACTTC.

The CDR3 spells CSARLAGAQDTQYF. In DNA, the CDR3 is TGCAGTGCTAGACTAGCGGGAGCGCAAGATACGCAGTATTTT. This chain joins TRBV20-1 and TRBJ2-3; TRBD2 matches at 10 bases. The ends lost 2 bases at V and 5 bases at J; junction bases unmatched: 4. CDR3 length: 14 residues. Germline CDR1 DFQATT, CDR2 SNEGSKA (reference sequence).

Ten or more counts support this clonotype. The rearrangement links TRBV6-1 to TRBJ1-1; a weak D match, TRBD1 (6 bases). This CDR3 comprises 14 residues. The V end was cut by 4 bases, the J end by 4 bases, with 13 bases between. CDR1 and CDR2 from the germline V gene are MNHNS and SASEGT. This chain's CDR3 is CASSAQGVGTEAFF. The CDR3, as DNA: TGTGCCAGCAGTGCACAGGGAGTCGGCACTGAAGCTTTCTTT.

This clonotype has at least ten counts. The CDR3 bases are TGTGCCAGCAGGAACAAGGGACTAGCTTACAATGAGCAGTTCTTC. This encodes CASRNKGLAYNEQFF. V usage is TRBV7-2 and J usage is TRBJ2-1; 9 positions agree with TRBD2. This CDR3 has 15 amino acids. CDR1 is SGHTA, CDR2 FQGNSA, per germline. The junction had 7 bases not matched to a gene; V was cut back by 6 bases and J by 4 bases.